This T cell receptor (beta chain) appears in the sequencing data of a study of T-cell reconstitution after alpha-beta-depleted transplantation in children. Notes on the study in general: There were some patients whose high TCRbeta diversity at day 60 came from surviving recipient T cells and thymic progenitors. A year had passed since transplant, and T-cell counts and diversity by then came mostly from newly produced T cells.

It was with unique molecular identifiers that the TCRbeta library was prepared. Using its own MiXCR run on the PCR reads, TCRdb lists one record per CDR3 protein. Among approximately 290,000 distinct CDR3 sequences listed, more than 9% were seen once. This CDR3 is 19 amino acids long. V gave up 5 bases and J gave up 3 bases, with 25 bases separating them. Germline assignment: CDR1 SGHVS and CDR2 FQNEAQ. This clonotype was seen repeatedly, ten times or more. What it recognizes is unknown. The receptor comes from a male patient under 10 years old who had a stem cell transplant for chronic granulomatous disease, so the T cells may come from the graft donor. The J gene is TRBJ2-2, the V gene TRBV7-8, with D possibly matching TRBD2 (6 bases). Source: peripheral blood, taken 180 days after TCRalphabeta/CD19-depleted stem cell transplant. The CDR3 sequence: CASSTRRGSIGRDTGELFF. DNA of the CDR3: TGTGCCAGCAGCACGCGGCGGGGTTCGATAGGTCGGGACACCGGGGAGCTGTTTTTT. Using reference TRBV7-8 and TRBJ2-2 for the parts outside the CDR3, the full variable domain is GAGVSQSPRYKVAKRGQDVALRCDPISGHVSLFWYQQALGQGPEFLTYFQNEAQLDKSGLPSDRFFAERPEGSVSTLKIQRTQQEDSAVYLCASSTRRGSIGRDTGELFFGEGSRLTVL.